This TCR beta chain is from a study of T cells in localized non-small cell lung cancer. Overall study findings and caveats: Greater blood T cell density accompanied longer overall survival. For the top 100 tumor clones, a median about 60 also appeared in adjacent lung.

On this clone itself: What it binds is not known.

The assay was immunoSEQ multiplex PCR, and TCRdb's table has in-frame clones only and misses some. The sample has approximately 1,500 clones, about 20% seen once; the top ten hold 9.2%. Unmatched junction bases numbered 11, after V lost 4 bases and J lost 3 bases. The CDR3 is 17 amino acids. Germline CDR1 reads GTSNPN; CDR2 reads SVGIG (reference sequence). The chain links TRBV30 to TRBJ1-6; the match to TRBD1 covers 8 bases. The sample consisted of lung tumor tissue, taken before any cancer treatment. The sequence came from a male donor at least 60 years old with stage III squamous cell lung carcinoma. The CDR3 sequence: CAWNLPGQGHYNSPLHF. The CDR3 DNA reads TGTGCCTGGAACCTCCCAGGACAGGGCCACTATAATTCACCCCTCCACTTT.